The sequence of this T cell receptor (beta chain) was determined in a study of Graves' ophthalmopathy and Graves' hyperthyroidism. Beta-chain TCR CDR3 regions were amplified from RNA transcripts. The workflow started with a first-round RT-PCR run with HTBI primers and then moved on to a second-round multiplex PCR. TCRdb reanalysed the multiplex PCR reads using MiXCR and keeps one entry per CDR3 protein. The table shows over a million distinct CDR3 sequences, with about 38% occurring only once. Many counts were recorded for this clonotype. This clonotype was sampled from an adult man with Graves' hyperthyroidism. The sample taken for sequencing was peripheral blood or thyroid tissue (not recorded which).

The CDR3 sequence is CAISSGNQPQHF. CDR3 bases: TGTGCCATCTCGTCAGGGAATCAGCCCCAGCATTTT. The chain recombines TRBV10-3 with TRBJ1-5, with D tentatively TRBD1 (5 bases). The germline V and J ends were trimmed by 8 bases and 4 bases, with 9 bases remaining between them. Germline V gene sequence: CDR1 ENHRY, CDR2 SYGVKD. The CDR3 covers 12 residues.